The rows below give T cell receptor beta chains drawn from one sample of a study of blood T cell repertoires in COVID-19. Sequencing used immunoSEQ multiplex PCR; TCRdb keeps in-frame clones, though not all of them. Of just over 80,000 clones listed, around 81% are singletons. The sample consisted of peripheral blood. The origin of the receptors is an elderly man with acute or convalescent COVID-19. Both conserved end residues are part of each CDR3. D genes are given only for firm matches. A clone size is listed for some rows: how often the clone was seen (once, few, many), or a class if it is expanded.

TGTGCCAGCAGCTGGACTAGCGCCGGGGAGCTGTTTTTT,CASSWTSAGELFF,-,13,TRBJ2-2,TRBD2,TRBV7-9
TGTGCCAGCAGTATGCGACAGAGCAATCAGCCCCAGCATTTT,CASSMRQSNQPQHF,-,14,TRBJ1-5,-,TRBV6-5
TGTGCCAGCAGCCAAGAGAGAACTAGCGGAAATACGCAGTATTTT,CASSQERTSGNTQYF,-,15,TRBJ2-3,TRBD2,TRBV4-2
TGTGCCAGCAGTTTGTTGCAGGGGCGCAATCAGCCCCAGCATTTT,CASSLLQGRNQPQHF,-,15,TRBJ1-5,-,TRBV28
TGTGCCAGCAGTTTGTACAGGGAGTCCGTCACAGATACGCAGTATTTT,CASSLYRESVTDTQYF,-,16,TRBJ2-3,-,TRBV6-5
TGTGCCAGCAGCGTGTCCGGGACAGGGGGCTCCGGGGAGCTGTTTTTT,CASSVSGTGGSGELFF,-,16,TRBJ2-2,TRBD1,TRBV7-2
TGCGCCAGCAGCTTCGGACAGGGTATATACGAGCAGTACTTC,CASSFGQGIYEQYF,few,14,TRBJ2-7,TRBD1,TRBV5-1
TGTGCCAGCAGAGGCGCGGGCATCTACGAGCAGTACTTC,CASRGAGIYEQYF,-,13,TRBJ2-7,-,TRBV12-3/TRBV12-4
TGTGCCAGCATGAGACAGTTGAACACTGAAGCTTTCTTT,CASMRQLNTEAFF,-,13,TRBJ1-1,-,TRBV12-3/TRBV12-4
TGCAGCGTTGACAGGGCAAACACCGGGGAGCTGTTTTTT,CSVDRANTGELFF,once,13,TRBJ2-2,-,TRBV29-1
TGCAGCGTTGACCGGCAGGGGGAAGATACGCAGTATTTT,CSVDRQGEDTQYF,once,13,TRBJ2-3,TRBD1,TRBV29-1
TGTGCCATCAGTACGAGAGGACAGGGGGAAAGTGAAGCTTTCTTT,CAISTRGQGESEAFF,-,15,TRBJ1-1,TRBD1,TRBV10-3
TGCAGTGCTAGTTTATTCATTAGCGGGAATAACGAGCAGTACTTC,CSASLFISGNNEQYF,-,15,TRBJ2-7,TRBD2,TRBV20-1
TGTGCCAGCTCACCAACCGGGACAGGGGGCTATGGCTACACCTTC,CASSPTGTGGYGYTF,-,15,TRBJ1-2,TRBD1,TRBV18
TGTGCCAGCGGACTAGCGGGAGCGTATGAGCAGTTCTTC,CASGLAGAYEQFF,once,13,TRBJ2-1,TRBD2,TRBV28
TGTGCCAGCTCGGCCTACGACTCCGGGGGAGATACGCAGTATTTT,CASSAYDSGGDTQYF,-,15,TRBJ2-3,-,TRBV18
TGTGCCAGCAGTTTCCAGCGGGAGAGTACGAAGTTCTTC,CASSFQRESTKFF,-,13,TRBJ2-1,TRBD2,TRBV27
TGTGCCAGCAGTGAATGGACAGGATCTAGCACAGATACGCAGTATTTT,CASSEWTGSSTDTQYF,-,16,TRBJ2-3,TRBD1,TRBV25-1
TGTGCCACCAGTGGGGAGGGGTTGAGCTCCTACAATGAGCAGTTCTTC,CATSGEGLSSYNEQFF,-,16,TRBJ2-1,TRBD2,TRBV24-1
TGTGCTCGGGACGGGGGGTTGAACACTGAAGCTTTCTTT,CARDGGLNTEAFF,-,13,TRBJ1-1,-,TRBV30
TGTGCCAGCAGCCCCCGACTAGCAGTGAACAATGAGCAGTTCTTC,CASSPRLAVNNEQFF,-,15,TRBJ2-1,TRBD2,TRBV7-9
TGCGCCAGCAGCCAAGAGGACAGGGGCTACAATGAGCAGTTCTTC,CASSQEDRGYNEQFF,-,15,TRBJ2-1,TRBD1,TRBV4-3
TGTGCCAGCAAGACAATAGAGACTAATGAAAAACTGTTTTTT,CASKTIETNEKLFF,-,14,TRBJ1-4,-,TRBV28
TGCGCCAGCAGCCAAAGAGGGAGCAATCAGCCCCAGCATTTT,CASSQRGSNQPQHF,-,14,TRBJ1-5,-,TRBV4-1
TGTGCCAGCTCCCCTTTACAGGGTGGGGAGACTGAAGCTTTCTTT,CASSPLQGGETEAFF,-,15,TRBJ1-1,-,TRBV18
TGTGCCAGCTCATCCGGACAGGCCGGGGAGACCCAGTACTTC,CASSSGQAGETQYF,once,14,TRBJ2-5,TRBD1,TRBV18
TGTGCCAGCTCACCGGAGACAGGCCGTAACTATGGCTACACCTTC,CASSPETGRNYGYTF,-,15,TRBJ1-2,-,TRBV18
TGTGCCAGCAGCTTCCTACCGGGGGACGGATCTTCACCCCTCCACTTT,CASSFLPGDGSSPLHF,-,16,TRBJ1-6,-,TRBV11-2
TGCGCCAGCAGCTTGAATGTGCGGCAAAACACCGGGGAGCTGTTTTTT,CASSLNVRQNTGELFF,-,16,TRBJ2-2,-,TRBV5-1
TGTGCCAGCAGCCCCGAGGCCGGGGAGCTGTTTTTT,CASSPEAGELFF,-,12,TRBJ2-2,-,TRBV11-1
TGTGCCAGCAGCTTAGGCAGGGGCGAGACTGAAGCTTTCTTT,CASSLGRGETEAFF,-,14,TRBJ1-1,-,TRBV7-9
TGCGCCAGCAGCTTAGGACAGGGCTCCTACGAGCAGTACTTC,CASSLGQGSYEQYF,-,14,TRBJ2-7,TRBD1,TRBV5-1